Here is one TCR beta chain with its context. Per the authors' pipeline: By means of reference gene primer amplification, nucleated cell counts were estimated. Profiled with immunoSEQ multiplex PCR; TCRdb holds only in-frame clones, not every one. V and J calls and clone size are given by that table; D and trimming were obtained from the DNA. The sample records about 79,000 clones, around nine tenths being singletons. The germline V and J ends were trimmed by 4 bases and 1 base, with 11 bases remaining between them. This CDR3 has 14 amino acids. CDR1 and CDR2 from the germline V gene are SGHTA and FQGNSA. This specimen comes from a study of blood T cell repertoires in COVID-19. Study overall: PBMCs, B-cell-depleted T cells, or T cells provided the cDNA or gDNA that made up the material.

The sample comprised peripheral blood. This receptor was identified in a man aged 45-65 years with active COVID-19. The chain links TRBV7-2 to TRBJ2-7; tentative D call: TRBD1 (6 bases). The CDR3 loop reads CASSWTTGSYEQYF. CDR3 sequence (DNA): TGTGCCAGCAGCTGGACAACAGGGTCCTACGAGCAGTACTTC. The full variable domain, in which reference TRBV7-2 and TRBJ2-7 provide the parts outside the CDR3, is GAGVSQSPSNKVTEKGKDVELRCDPISGHTALYWYRQSLGQGLEFLIYFQGNSAPDKSGLPSDRFSAERTGGSVSTLTIQRTQQEDSAVYLCASSWTTGSYEQYFGPGTRLTVT.